Listed below are T cell receptor beta chains from one sample, sequenced in a study of blood T cell repertoires in COVID-19. The method was immunoSEQ multiplex PCR; TCRdb's version includes in-frame clones alone and lacks a portion of them. The data show about 150,000 clones, around nine tenths seen once. The sequencing input was peripheral blood. These TCRs come from a woman over 75 with COVID-19, enrolled during active disease. CDR3s include the opening cysteine and the closing phenylalanine or tryptophan. A D gene is named only where the DNA matches it firmly. Rows may omit the clone size; those that give it use once, few, many or a size class.

TRBD2	TRBV28	TRBJ2-1	-	TGTGCCAGCAGTTCATCCGGGACTAGTGCCTACAATGAGCAGTTCTTC	CASSSSGTSAYNEQFF
TRBD2	TRBV3-1/TRBV3-2	TRBJ2-3	-	TGTGCCAGCAGCCAAGATCGTGGGAGGGCCCGCACAGATACGCAGTATTTT	CASSQDRGRARTDTQYF
TRBD1	TRBV28	TRBJ1-1	-	TGTGCCAGCAGTTATCGGACAGGGAACACTGAAGCTTTCTTT	CASSYRTGNTEAFF
TRBD2	TRBV10-3	TRBJ2-1	-	TGTGCCATCAGTGAAGGACTAGCAGGCGAGCAGTTCTTC	CAISEGLAGEQFF
-	TRBV19	TRBJ1-5	few	TGTGCCAGTACCTTATACATCGGCCGGGGGAATCAGCCCCAGCATTTT	CASTLYIGRGNQPQHF
-	TRBV5-1	TRBJ2-7	-	TGCGCCAGCAGCCTAGAGACAGGCCGGATGTACTTC	CASSLETGRMYF
-	TRBV25-1	TRBJ1-6	-	TGTGCCAGCAGTGAATCAGGGAACTCCTATAATTCACCCCTCCACTTT	CASSESGNSYNSPLHF
-	TRBV21-1	TRBJ2-2	-	TGTGCCAGCAGCAACGGGACAGGGGATAGGAACACCGGGGAGCTGTTTTTT	CASSNGTGDRNTGELFF
TRBD1	TRBV7-2	TRBJ2-2	-	TGTGCCACCCTGGACAGGGGGCGCCCCGGGGAGCTGTTTTTT	CATLDRGRPGELFF
-	TRBV21-1	TRBJ2-7	-	TGTGCCAGCAGTGCGGGAAGCAACTACGAGCAGTACTTC	CASSAGSNYEQYF
-	TRBV9	TRBJ1-1	-	TGTGCCAGCAGCGCCGATACAGGGATGAACACTGAAGCTTTCTTT	CASSADTGMNTEAFF